These 5 T cell receptor beta chains were all obtained from the same sample, sequenced in a study of blood T cells in healthy people across ages. A second about 7 to 11 cycle PCR used barcoded and J-beta primers. TCRdb used MiXCR to reprocess the 5' RACE reads, holding one entry per CDR3 protein. The sample has some 700,000 distinct CDR3 sequences; over 20% are singletons. The specimen sequenced was blood. The receptor source for this set is a man between 70 and 80 years old in good health.

This clonotype was counted only a few times. The chain uses TRBV20-1 and TRBJ1-5; 7 nucleotides match TRBD1. J gave up 2 bases and V 0 bases, and 1 base lay outside the gene matches. Germline CDR1 is DFQATT and CDR2 is SNEGSKA (reference sequence). This CDR3 is built from 14 residues. The CDR3 sequence is CSAREGGGNQPQHF. In DNA, the CDR3 is TGCAGTGCTAGAGAAGGGGGCGGCAATCAGCCCCAGCATTTT.

This clonotype has just a few counts. The V gene is TRBV7-9, the J gene TRBJ2-1; the match to TRBD2 covers 10 bases. This CDR3 comprises 15 residues. Germline V lookup: CDR1 SEHNR, CDR2 FQNEAQ (reference sequence). Unmatched junction bases numbered 7, after V lost 8 bases and J lost 3 bases. The CDR3 region has the DNA TGTGCCAGCGGCCCTACTAGCGGGATCTACAATGAGCAGTTCTTC. Translation: CASGPTSGIYNEQFF.

The gene calls are TRBV19 and TRBJ1-5, with 7 nucleotides matching TRBD1. The CDR3 contains 13 residues. CDR1 and CDR2 from the germline V gene are LNHDA and SQIVND (reference sequence). V trimming: 5 bases; J trimming: 9 bases; junction bases outside the gene matches: 7. The CDR3 nucleotides read TGTGCCAGTAGTCCGGGACAGCGGCTGCCCCAGCATTTT. Its protein product is CASSPGQRLPQHF.

This clonotype has more than one count but fewer than ten. The genes are TRBV25-1 and TRBJ1-6, with D unresolved. V was shortened by 2 bases and J by 10 bases, with 12 bases between the two germline ends. CDR1 is MGHDK, CDR2 SYGVNS, per germline. The CDR3 totals 14 residues. As DNA, the CDR3 is TGTGCCAGCAGTGAAGTCAGGCGGGTGTCACCCCTCCACTTT. Residues: CASSEVRRVSPLHF.

This clonotype was seen more than once but under ten times. The rearrangement links TRBV29-1 to TRBJ1-2; tentative D call: TRBD1 (5 bases). Between the trimmed V and J ends, which lost 6 bases and 4 bases, there was a span of 15 bases. This CDR3 has 13 amino acids. Germline values: CDR1 SQVTM, CDR2 ANQGSEA. In DNA form, the CDR3 reads TGCAGCGTAGGACCGGACAACCTCTATGGCTACACCTTC. Translating gives CSVGPDNLYGYTF.